The rows below give T cell receptor beta chains drawn from one sample of a study of shared clonotypes between healthy human individuals. Generated by immunoSEQ multiplex PCR, the TCRdb table keeps only in-frame clones and is missing some. The sample contains approximately 2.4 million clones, nearly 97% of which appear only once. Sequenced: naive CD4+ T cells sorted from blood. The receptors derive from a man younger than 35 in good health. Each CDR3 is given with its conserved first and last residue. The D gene is left open where the match is weak. Not every row has a clone size; where given, it reads once, few, many or a size class.

D	J	V	size	CDR3
.	TRBJ1-2	TRBV9	.	CASSTDMFDGYTF
.	TRBJ2-5	TRBV5-1	.	CASSASGGPETQYF
TRBD1	TRBJ1-5	TRBV4-1	.	CASSQNYGDSSYQPQHF
.	TRBJ2-3	TRBV25-1	.	CASSEPQGRSTDTQYF
.	TRBJ2-2	TRBV10-1	.	CASREGRNTGELFF
TRBD1	TRBJ1-5	TRBV19	.	CASSIPAGTGSGQPQHF
TRBD2	TRBJ2-3	TRBV7-3	.	CASSTRTSGAYTDTQYF
.	TRBJ1-3	TRBV5-4	once	CASSKDSSGNTIYF
.	TRBJ2-5	TRBV5-6	.	CASRSDGQETQYF
TRBD1	TRBJ1-2	TRBV30	.	CAWSVVRTGLISNYGYTF
.	TRBJ1-5	TRBV30	.	CAWSARGRSQPQHF
TRBD2	TRBJ2-1	TRBV10-3	.	CAISVTLTGSGGANEQFF
TRBD2	TRBJ2-7	TRBV5-4	.	CASSNSGREDEQYF
.	TRBJ1-5	TRBV5-5	.	CASSLRANSNQPQHF
.	TRBJ1-2	TRBV28	.	CASSSAAGYTF
TRBD2	TRBJ2-1	TRBV11-3	.	CASSLLAAAYNEQFF